Included here is one T cell receptor (beta chain) sequence, with context. Germline trimming cut 4 bases from V and 7 bases from J; bases unmatched to any gene: 6. CDR3 length: 13 amino acids. Per the germline V gene, CDR1 is SGHTA and CDR2 is FQGTGA. The data derive from a study of control samples from healthy donors and cancer patients. Assay: immunoSEQ multiplex PCR; the TCRdb copy retains only in-frame clones and omits some. The profile covers 150,000 to 200,000 clones, with just over 85% appearing a single time and approximately 1.7% taken by the ten largest. The sequence was collected from a man aged 18 to 30 in good health. Sequenced: blood. V is TRBV7-3 and J is TRBJ2-7; TRBD2 matches at 8 bases. This CDR3 is CASSSLGRGEQYF. The CDR3, as DNA: TGTGCCAGCAGCTCCCTCGGGAGGGGGGAGCAGTACTTC.